These T cell receptor beta chains were read from a single sample in a study of identifying expanded T cells in peripheral blood. Produced via immunoSEQ multiplex PCR; TCRdb's table is partial and in-frame only. The sample has tens of thousands of clones, roughly 90% seen once. Material for sequencing was blood. These receptors came from a person aged 18 to 75 in good health. Each CDR3 is given with its conserved first and last residue. D genes are given only for firm matches. Size tells how often a clone was seen (once, few, many) or the class of an expanded clone, and some rows leave it out.

J gene	V gene	D gene	clone size	CDR3 protein	CDR3 DNA
TRBJ2-4	TRBV19	-	-	CATREESGKNIQYF	TGTGCCACCCGAGAGGAGAGCGGTAAAAACATTCAGTACTTC
TRBJ1-2	TRBV5-6	-	-	CASSPPSQGPIGYTF	TGTGCCAGCAGCCCTCCTTCCCAGGGGCCGATTGGCTACACCTTC
TRBJ1-2	TRBV5-1	-	-	CASSLGQHYGYTF	TGCGCCAGCAGCTTGGGTCAACACTATGGCTACACCTTC
TRBJ1-2	TRBV30	-	-	CAWSVQGNPISGYTF	TGTGCCTGGAGTGTTCAGGGCAATCCGATCTCGGGCTACACCTTC
TRBJ1-2	TRBV6-5	-	-	CASSYKGGVRGYTF	TGTGCCAGCAGTTACAAGGGCGGGGTCAGAGGCTACACCTTC
TRBJ1-1	TRBV18	-	-	CASSPSGEKGTEAFF	TGTGCCAGCTCACCATCGGGTGAAAAGGGGACTGAAGCTTTCTTT
TRBJ1-1	TRBV6-4	-	few	CASSVGRSTEAFF	TGTGCCAGCAGTGTAGGACGGAGCACTGAAGCTTTCTTT
TRBJ1-2	TRBV6-1	-	-	CASSGLGARDYGYTF	TGTGCCAGCAGTGGACTGGGGGCGCGCGACTATGGCTACACCTTC
TRBJ2-1	TRBV11-3	TRBD2	-	CASSPGTSGDNEQFF	TGTGCCAGCAGCCCCGGGACTAGCGGTGACAATGAGCAGTTCTTC
TRBJ1-1	TRBV6-6	-	-	CASSYSNRNTEAFF	TGTGCCAGCAGTTACTCGAACAGGAACACTGAAGCTTTCTTT
TRBJ1-1	TRBV11-2	-	-	CASSSETGADTEAFF	TGTGCCAGCAGCTCGGAGACAGGTGCGGACACTGAAGCTTTCTTT
TRBJ1-5	TRBV7-9	-	-	CASSLAVGVRNQPQHF	TGTGCCAGCAGCTTAGCGGTGGGGGTTCGGAATCAGCCCCAGCATTTT
TRBJ1-6	TRBV7-9	-	-	CASSLEGGLNSPLHF	TGTGCCAGCAGCTTAGAGGGGGGTTTGAATTCACCCCTCCACTTT
TRBJ2-5	TRBV7-2	-	-	CASSPSGTGRGQETQYF	TGTGCCAGCAGCCCTAGCGGGACAGGCCGAGGTCAAGAGACCCAGTACTTC
TRBJ2-5	TRBV7-9	-	once	CASSRKGGQGETQYF	TGTGCCAGCAGCCGCAAGGGGGGCCAAGGAGAGACCCAGTACTTC
TRBJ1-1	TRBV7-9	-	few	CASSQGGYTEAFF	TGTGCCAGCAGCCAAGGGGGGTACACTGAAGCTTTCTTT
TRBJ1-3	TRBV19	-	few	CASRSGNTIYF	TGTGCCAGCCGTTCCGGAAACACCATATATTTT
TRBJ1-5	TRBV7-8	-	few	CASSPKGDYSNQPQHF	TGTGCCAGCAGCCCCAAAGGAGATTATAGCAATCAGCCCCAGCATTTT
TRBJ2-7	TRBV21-1	-	-	CASSNTGQGIYEQYF	TGTGCCAGCAGCAATACGGGACAGGGTATCTACGAGCAGTACTTC
TRBJ1-4	TRBV15	TRBD1	-	CATRGQVNEKLFF	TGTGCCACCCGGGGACAGGTCAATGAAAAACTGTTTTTT
TRBJ1-2	TRBV30	-	-	CAWDHYGYTF	TGTGCCTGGGACCACTATGGCTACACCTTC
TRBJ2-1	TRBV30	-	-	CAWSGRNEQFF	TGTGCCTGGAGTGGAAGGAATGAGCAGTTCTTC
TRBJ2-7	TRBV13	-	-	CASSPPSVGGAYEQYF	TGTGCCAGCAGCCCTCCCTCGGTGGGAGGAGCGTACGAGCAGTACTTC
TRBJ1-1	TRBV5-1	-	-	CASSSVGSSTEAFF	TGCGCCAGCAGCTCGGTCGGCTCGAGCACTGAAGCTTTCTTT
TRBJ1-2	TRBV19	-	-	CASSMQANYGYTF	TGTGCCAGTAGTATGCAAGCTAACTATGGCTACACCTTC
TRBJ1-4	TRBV7-8	-	-	CASSLVRGIGEKLFF	TGTGCCAGCAGCTTAGTCCGGGGGATCGGGGAAAAACTGTTTTTT
TRBJ2-7	TRBV9	-	-	CASGPTQRPYEQYF	TGTGCCAGCGGACCAACTCAGAGGCCTTACGAGCAGTACTTC
TRBJ1-1	TRBV28	-	once	CASSLQGHNTEAFF	TGTGCCAGCAGTTTACAGGGCCATAACACTGAAGCTTTCTTT
TRBJ2-1	TRBV10-3	-	-	CAISRTLNNEQFF	TGTGCCATCAGTAGGACTCTGAACAATGAGCAGTTCTTC
TRBJ1-4	TRBV15	-	-	CATSREAGSTNEKLFF	TGTGCCACCAGCAGAGAAGCGGGTTCAACTAATGAAAAACTGTTTTTT
TRBJ1-3	TRBV18	-	-	CASSLPAASSGNTIYF	TGTGCCAGCTCACTCCCGGCCGCCAGCTCTGGAAACACCATATATTTT
TRBJ1-2	TRBV9	-	few	CASNKPGAYGYTF	TGTGCCAGCAACAAACCAGGGGCGTATGGCTACACCTTC